This is a list of T cell receptor beta chains from one sample in a study of post-analysis software for immune sequencing data. One entry per CDR3 protein, called by TCRdb with MiXCR from the PCR reads. This sample yields some 890,000 distinct CDR3 sequences, of which around 53% are seen a single time; approximately 4.3% belongs to the top ten. Material for sequencing was blood. These receptors were collected from a girl aged 5 to 17 with multiple sclerosis. Each CDR3 is given with its conserved first and last residue. A D gene is named only where the DNA matches it firmly. The size of a clone is reported for some rows only, either as once, few or many, or as a class for expanded clones.

length	J	V	D	size	DNA	CDR3
13	TRBJ2-1	TRBV6-1	NA	once	TGTGCCAGCAGTGAAGGAGGGAGCACCGGGCAGTTCTTC	CASSEGGSTGQFF
11	TRBJ2-7	TRBV29-1	NA	few	TGCAGCGTAGGGACAATTTACGAGCAGTACTTC	CSVGTIYEQYF
12	TRBJ1-1	TRBV20-1	NA	NA	TGCAGTGCTGGGGAGCCGTTAACTGAAGCTTTCTTT	CSAGEPLTEAFF
13	TRBJ2-7	TRBV4-1	NA	few	TGCGCCAGCAGCCGGATACTCCACTACGAGCAGTACTTC	CASSRILHYEQYF
16	TRBJ2-1	TRBV20-1	NA	NA	TGCAGTGCTAGGGTATCCACTCGGGACTCCTTGAATGAGCAGTTCTTC	CSARVSTRDSLNEQFF
14	TRBJ2-5	TRBV20-1	TRBD2	NA	TGCAGTGCTAGGAGGGCTAGCGGGGGAGAGACCCAGTACTTC	CSARRASGGETQYF
15	TRBJ2-7	TRBV7-6	TRBD1	NA	TGTGCCAGCAGCCTGGACAGGGGGCGCAAAGACGAGCAGTACTTC	CASSLDRGRKDEQYF
20	TRBJ2-1	TRBV7-9	NA	few	TGTGCCAGCAGCCAAGGGGGAGGCCTCCCGGGTGGAAAGATATACAATGAGCAGTTCTTC	CASSQGGGLPGGKIYNEQFF
15	TRBJ2-7	TRBV20-1	NA	NA	TGCAGTGCTAGTAGTGCCCGGGACACTGTCTACGAGCAGTACTTC	CSASSARDTVYEQYF
17	TRBJ2-7	TRBV7-9	NA	NA	TGTGCCAGCAGCTTAGGTGAGAGGCAGTTCGCCCCCTACGAGCAGTACTTC	CASSLGERQFAPYEQYF
14	TRBJ1-6	TRBV27	NA	NA	TGTGCCAGCAGTTTCAGCAGGGCGGGTTCACCCCTCCACTTT	CASSFSRAGSPLHF
15	TRBJ1-2	TRBV12-3/TRBV12-4	NA	few	TGTGCCAGCAGTTTAAAAGGACCGGGGCATTATGGCTACACCTTC	CASSLKGPGHYGYTF
16	TRBJ2-2	TRBV5-5	NA	NA	TGTGCCAGCAGCTTGGTCCCGGCAAGAAGCACCGGGGAGCTGTTTTTT	CASSLVPARSTGELFF
15	TRBJ2-3	TRBV20-1	TRBD2	NA	TGCAGTGCGCGGACTAGCGGGGCGCGCACAGATACGCAGTATTTT	CSARTSGARTDTQYF
15	TRBJ2-5	TRBV6-5	NA	few	TGTGCCAGCAGTTATGTGTCAGCTATACAAGAGACCCAGTACTTC	CASSYVSAIQETQYF
14	TRBJ1-5	TRBV6-5	NA	few	TGTGCCAGCAGACCGACCTATAGCAATCAGCCCCAGCATTTT	CASRPTYSNQPQHF
14	TRBJ1-2	TRBV15	NA	NA	TGTGCCACCAGCAGAGACCCCGGGAACTATGGCTACACCTTC	CATSRDPGNYGYTF
15	TRBJ2-7	TRBV6-6	NA	NA	TGTGCCAGCAGTTACTCGGAGGAGGGGGGCTACGAGCAGTACTTC	CASSYSEEGGYEQYF
14	TRBJ2-3	TRBV6-6	NA	NA	TGTGCCAGCAGCACCGGGATTGGCACAGATACGCAGTATTTT	CASSTGIGTDTQYF
15	TRBJ2-7	TRBV18	NA	NA	TGTGCCAGCTCACCACCCCCACACGCGGGATACGAGCAGTACTTC	CASSPPPHAGYEQYF
16	TRBJ2-5	TRBV10-1	TRBD2	few	TGCGCCAGCAGTCCTTTCCGAGCGGGAACAAGATGGACCCAGTACTTC	CASSPFRAGTRWTQYF
16	TRBJ2-7	TRBV25-1	TRBD2	few	TGTGCCAGCAGTGATTTTATAGCGGGAGGTACCTACGAGCAGTACTTC	CASSDFIAGGTYEQYF
13	TRBJ2-5	TRBV6-5	NA	NA	TGTGCCAGCAGGGTGCTGCCAGGGGAGACCCAGTACTTC	CASRVLPGETQYF
16	TRBJ2-7	TRBV6-1	NA	once	TGTGCCAGCAGTGACAGGGACCAGGGTCTCCTGGACGAGCAGTACTTC	CASSDRDQGLLDEQYF
14	TRBJ1-1	TRBV6-5	NA	NA	TGTGCCAGCAGTTACTCATCGGTGAACACTGAAGCTTTCTTT	CASSYSSVNTEAFF
16	TRBJ2-1	TRBV5-1	TRBD1	NA	TGCGCCAGCAGCCGACCAGGGGGCGGCTCCTACAATGAGCAGTTCTTC	CASSRPGGGSYNEQFF
18	TRBJ2-7	TRBV2	NA	few	TGTGCCAGCAGTTTCTGGATAAATACAGAAAACTTAACCTACGAGCAGTACTTC	CASSFWINTENLTYEQYF
13	TRBJ2-7	TRBV29-1	NA	few	TGCAGCGTAAAGGGACTCCTGGCCTACGAGCAGTACTTC	CSVKGLLAYEQYF
16	TRBJ2-1	TRBV7-3	TRBD1	few	TGTGCCAGCAGCACCCGACAGGGTTTAGGCTACAATGAGCAGTTCTTC	CASSTRQGLGYNEQFF
14	TRBJ1-1	TRBV2	TRBD1	few	TGTGCCAGCAGTGGCCGACAGGGGGACACTGAAGCTTTCTTT	CASSGRQGDTEAFF
13	TRBJ1-5	TRBV21-1	NA	NA	TGTGAACTTAAAAAACAGGGAAATCAGCCCCAGCATTTT	CELKKQGNQPQHF
16	TRBJ2-1	TRBV5-1	TRBD2	few	TGCGCCAGCAGCCAAGGACTAGCGGGCAAATACAATGAGCAGTTCTTC	CASSQGLAGKYNEQFF
14	TRBJ1-1	TRBV7-2	TRBD1	NA	TGTGCCAGCAGCAGAAGGGACAGGCGCACTGAAGCTTTCTTT	CASSRRDRRTEAFF
15	TRBJ2-1	TRBV5-1	NA	once	TGCGCCAGCAGCAAGGGACCGACCCCGGGCAATGAGCAGTTCTTC	CASSKGPTPGNEQFF
16	TRBJ2-5	TRBV6-5	TRBD1	NA	TGTGCCAGCAGTATTTTAGAGGGGGCTCTCCAAGAGACCCAGTACTTC	CASSILEGALQETQYF
12	TRBJ2-5	TRBV6-2/TRBV6-3	NA	NA	TGTGTCAGCCGATTACCGGGCCAGCAAAAGTACTTC	CVSRLPGQQKYF
18	TRBJ2-7	TRBV7-6	NA	few	TGTGCCAGCAGCTTAGCGCGGGACAGACGACAGAAGGTCTACGAGCAGTACTTC	CASSLARDRRQKVYEQYF
13	TRBJ2-4	TRBV29-1	TRBD2	few	TGCAGCGTTGGGGGGGGAGGGGTGAACATTCAGTACTTC	CSVGGGGVNIQYF
15	TRBJ2-5	TRBV5-1	NA	few	TGCGCCAGCAGCGGGGGGGCTAGCGGACAAGAGACCCAGTACTTC	CASSGGASGQETQYF
12	TRBJ2-1	TRBV7-3	NA	NA	TGTGCCAGCAGCCGAGCAAACAATGAGCAGTTCTTC	CASSRANNEQFF
17	TRBJ2-1	TRBV29-1	TRBD1	NA	TGCAGCGTTGCCTTGGCTGACGGGACAGTTCCCTACAATGAGCAGTTCTTC	CSVALADGTVPYNEQFF
15	TRBJ2-7	TRBV5-5	NA	NA	TGTGCCAGCAGCTTGGAGTCCGAACGGAGCTACGAGCAGTACTTC	CASSLESERSYEQYF
17	TRBJ2-3	TRBV10-2	TRBD2	NA	TGCGCCAGCAGTGTTACTAGCGGGGGGGCCACGGCAGATACGCAGTATTTT	CASSVTSGGATADTQYF
12	TRBJ2-1	TRBV15	NA	NA	TGTGCCACCAGCAGAGATTTCTGGAAGCAGTTCTTC	CATSRDFWKQFF
16	TRBJ1-4	TRBV7-6	NA	NA	TGTGCCAGCAGCAAACAGGGCGCGGCAACTAATGAAAAACTGTTTTTT	CASSKQGAATNEKLFF
15	TRBJ2-7	TRBV19	NA	NA	TGTGCCAGTAGTGCCCGAGGGAAGAATCCCTACGAGCAGTACTTC	CASSARGKNPYEQYF
17	TRBJ2-2	TRBV9	TRBD2	NA	TGTGCCAGCAGCGCTCTAGCGGGGGGGCGGAACACCGGGGAGCTGTTTTTT	CASSALAGGRNTGELFF
15	TRBJ2-7	TRBV5-1	TRBD1	NA	TGCGCCAGCAGCTTGGCCTGGACAGGTACGGATGAGCAGTACTTC	CASSLAWTGTDEQYF
14	TRBJ2-7	TRBV7-2	NA	few	TGTGCCAGCAGCTTAGATGGCGGACCCTGGGAGCAGTACTTC	CASSLDGGPWEQYF
16	TRBJ1-1	TRBV7-6	NA	NA	TGTGCCAGCAGCTTAGTGGCCAGCTTTTTGAACACTGAAGCTTTCTTT	CASSLVASFLNTEAFF
14	TRBJ1-2	TRBV9	NA	once	TGTGCCAGCAGCGTAGGACAGACTTTAGGCGGCTACACCTTC	CASSVGQTLGGYTF
11	TRBJ1-4	TRBV2	NA	NA	TGTGCCAGCAGTGTCAGTGAAAAACTGTTTTTT	CASSVSEKLFF
13	TRBJ2-3	TRBV4-1	NA	NA	TGCGCCAGCAGCTTGGACTTGGAGGATACGCAGTATTTT	CASSLDLEDTQYF
11	TRBJ2-7	TRBV20-1	TRBD2	few	TGCAGCGCCCGGACTAGCTACGAGCAGTACTTC	CSARTSYEQYF
13	TRBJ1-2	TRBV7-4	NA	NA	TGTGCCAGCCCCCCACTTACTAACTATGGCTACACCTTC	CASPPLTNYGYTF
14	TRBJ1-2	TRBV12-3/TRBV12-4	NA	NA	TGTGCCAGCAGTCCACAGGACAGCTTCTATGGCTACACCTTC	CASSPQDSFYGYTF
17	TRBJ2-7	TRBV12-3/TRBV12-4	TRBD1	once	TGTGCCAGCAGTTTGAGCCCCCGGGACAGGGGGCTCTACGAGCAGTACTTC	CASSLSPRDRGLYEQYF
13	TRBJ2-5	TRBV5-1	NA	NA	TGCGCCAGCAGCGGTGGGACCCAAGAGCCCCAGTACTTC	CASSGGTQEPQYF
18	TRBJ2-7	TRBV12-3/TRBV12-4	NA	NA	TGTGCCAGCAGTTATCCCGGGACTCAAGGTCGCTATGACTACGAGCAGTACTTC	CASSYPGTQGRYDYEQYF